This T cell receptor (beta chain) is drawn from a study of cytomegalovirus exposure and HLA in healthy donors. About the study: Researchers found that more than 70% of over 350 genotyped donors fell within the Caucasian-associated ancestry cluster. The study, taken as a whole, reports: Researchers reported in a later analysis that a missense DCLRE1C variant was tied to TCR beta V- and J-gene trimming. For cytomegalovirus status, the classifier reportedly gave diagnoses with high specificity and sensitivity.

The germline V gene has CDR1 MGHDK and CDR2 SYGVNS. V lost 3 bases, J lost 5 bases, and 11 bases stayed unmatched. This CDR3 spans 17 amino acids. PCR involved 60 Vbeta and 13 Jbeta primers. How the authors handled the data: Later reanalysis found roughly 80 million unique TCR beta chains, around 10 million of them shared. TCRdb's copy holds only in-frame clones and misses some; the assay was immunoSEQ multiplex PCR. That table gives V, J and clone size, and the DNA gave D and trimming. Of hundreds of thousands of clones detected, roughly 82% appear once; the ten largest clones hold around 6%. This clone was found a few times. What it binds is unknown.

The chain employs TRBV25-1 and TRBJ2-5; 11 positions match TRBD2. This clonotype originated in a man aged 35 to 55 in good health and CMV-seropositive. Material for sequencing was PBMCs. The CDR3, as DNA: TGTGCCAGCAGTGACCTACAGGGGGCTAGCGGGGGGGAGACCCAGTACTTC. Its protein is CASSDLQGASGGETQYF.